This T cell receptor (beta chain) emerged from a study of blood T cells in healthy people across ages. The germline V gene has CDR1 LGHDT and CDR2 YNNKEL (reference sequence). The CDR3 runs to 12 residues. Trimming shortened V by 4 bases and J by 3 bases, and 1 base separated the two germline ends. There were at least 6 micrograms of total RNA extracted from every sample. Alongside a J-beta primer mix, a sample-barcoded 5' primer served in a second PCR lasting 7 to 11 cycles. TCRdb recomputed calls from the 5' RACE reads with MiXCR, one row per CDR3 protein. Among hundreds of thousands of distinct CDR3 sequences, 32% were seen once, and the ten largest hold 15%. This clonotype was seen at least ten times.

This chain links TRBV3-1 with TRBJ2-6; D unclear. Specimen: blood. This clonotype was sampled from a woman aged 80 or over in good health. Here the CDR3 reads CASSRGANVLTF. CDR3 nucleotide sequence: TGTGCCAGCAGCCGTGGGGCCAACGTCCTGACTTTC.